This T cell receptor (beta chain) was documented in a study of T cell changes during pregnancy in multiple sclerosis. This clone is a singleton in its sample. V shed 4 bases, J shed 2 bases, and the junction held 6 bases outside the gene matches. This CDR3 comprises 15 residues. The germline V gene has CDR1 SGHNT and CDR2 YYREEE (reference sequence). Some clones are missing from TCRdb's copy, which holds only in-frame ones; the method was immunoSEQ multiplex PCR. The sample contains about 80,000 clones, roughly 94% of which appear only once. This sequence joins TRBV5-4 and TRBJ2-5; 9 nucleotides line up with TRBD2. The sequence derives from a female donor with multiple sclerosis, enrolled in a pregnancy study. The sequencing here drew on peripheral blood, taken before pregnancy. CDR3 region: CASSIAGGQQETQYF. The CDR3 DNA follows: TGTGCCAGCAGCATCGCGGGGGGGCAACAAGAGACCCAGTACTTC.